Following are 28 T cell receptor beta chains from one sample sequenced in a study of OX40 agonist ivuxolimab in advanced cancers. Data came from immunoSEQ multiplex PCR; TCRdb stores just in-frame clones and leaves some out. The top ten clones hold approximately 0.49% of a sample with 90,000 to 100,000 clones, 70% to 90% of them seen once. This specimen was CD4+ or CD8+ T cells sorted from blood, taken in a trial of the OX40 agonist ivuxolimab. These receptors all come from an adult with an advanced solid tumor such as melanoma, head and neck, liver or kidney cancer.

The chain employs TRBV5-1 and TRBJ1-1; D gene unclear. V gave up 0 bases and J gave up 0 bases, with 9 bases separating them. The CDR3 extends over 15 amino acids. Germline V gives CDR1 SGHRS, CDR2 YFSETQ. The CDR3 spells CASSLDGSMNTEAFF. The CDR3 DNA sequence: TGCGCCAGCAGCTTGGACGGCAGCATGAACACTGAAGCTTTCTTT.

This chain uses TRBV18 with TRBJ1-5, with D possibly being TRBD1 (5 bases). Per the germline V gene, CDR1 is KGHSH and CDR2 is LQKENI. This CDR3 contains 13 residues. With 3 bases removed from V and 5 bases from J, the gap between germline ends came to 8 bases. The CDR3, as DNA: TGTGCCAGCTCACCGACAGAGGATCAGCCCCAGCATTTT. This sequence encodes CASSPTEDQPQHF.

This sequence joins TRBV5-5 and TRBJ2-1; TRBD2 matches at 9 bases. The CDR3 totals 16 residues. Trimming removed 4 bases from V and 7 bases from J; junction bases left unmatched: 12. The germline V gene encodes CDR1 SGHKS and CDR2 YYEKEE (reference sequence). The CDR3 protein is CASSPGGGGAWNEQFF. In DNA form, the CDR3 reads TGTGCCAGCAGCCCCGGGGGCGGGGGGGCCTGGAATGAGCAGTTCTTC.

This chain uses TRBV29-1 with TRBJ2-7; D remains unclear. Germline V gene lookup returns CDR1 SQVTM and CDR2 ANQGSEA. The V end lost 1 base, the J end lost 3 bases, and 4 bases lay between the germline ends. The CDR3 covers 11 residues. The CDR3 DNA follows: TGCAGCGTTGAAGCCTACTACGAGCAGTACTTC. It specifies CSVEAYYEQYF.

The chain uses TRBV7-9 and TRBJ2-3; the D gene is possibly TRBD2 (5 bases). The V gene's germline CDR1 is SEHNR and CDR2 FQNEAQ (reference sequence). The V end was cut by 1 base, the J end by 7 bases, with 9 bases between. The CDR3 has 13 residues. DNA of the CDR3: TGTGCCAGCAGCTTAGGGGAGATGAATACGCAGTATTTT. It translates to CASSLGEMNTQYF.

This clone has a handful of counts. The rearrangement uses TRBV29-1 and TRBJ1-1; D gene uncertain. There are 10 residues in the CDR3. The V gene's germline CDR1 is SQVTM and CDR2 ANQGSEA. V lost 4 bases and J 1 base, leaving 1 base between the germline ends. CDR3 sequence (DNA): TGCAGCGTTGGGAACACTGAAGCTTTCTTT. This sequence encodes CSVGNTEAFF. The full variable domain, with the rest looked up from reference TRBV29-1 and TRBJ1-1, is SAVISQKPSRDICQRGTSLTIQCQVDSQVTMMFWYRQQPGQSLTLIATANQGSEATYESGFVIDKFPISRPNLTFSTLTVSNMSPEDSSIYLCSVGNTEAFFGQGTRLTVV.

About this clone: This likely comes from a read error, as the CDR3 has no conserved phenylalanine or tryptophan at its end. This chain uses TRBV25-1 with TRBJ1-6; D is unresolved. There are 14 residues in the CDR3. Germline values: CDR1 MGHDK, CDR2 SYGVNS. Trimming cost V 8 bases and J 10 bases, with 18 bases left between them. CDR3 amino acids: CASAPPGTASPLHL. The DNA of the CDR3 is TGTGCCAGCGCTCCCCCCGGTACGGCCTCACCCCTCCACCTT.

The rearrangement uses TRBV5-4 and TRBJ2-1; maybe TRBD2 (6 bases). Germline V gene lookup returns CDR1 SGHNT and CDR2 YYREEE (reference sequence). The V end lost 4 bases, the J end lost 3 bases, and 20 bases lay between the germline ends. The CDR3 has 17 residues. The CDR3 loop reads CASSRPLGGSGYNEQFF. CDR3 sequence (DNA): TGTGCCAGCAGCCGTCCCTTGGGGGGATCGGGCTACAATGAGCAGTTCTTC.

The gene calls are TRBV5-8 and TRBJ1-2; D not certain. Germline V lookup: CDR1 SGHTS, CDR2 YDEGEE. The length of the CDR3 is 12 residues. The V and J ends lost 3 bases and 3 bases respectively, with 6 bases between them. The CDR3 loop reads CASSSPYYGYTF. The DNA for the CDR3 is TGTGCCAGCAGCTCCCCCTACTATGGCTACACCTTC.

V gene TRBV28 combines with J gene TRBJ2-3; D remains ambiguous. Germline CDR1 reads MDHEN; CDR2 reads SYDVKM. The ends were cut back, 3 bases at V and 4 bases at J, with 11 bases in the middle. The CDR3 runs 14 residues. The CDR3 DNA reads as TGTGCCAGCAGTTTTGGTGGCACCTCAGATACGCAGTATTTT. This codes for CASSFGGTSDTQYF.

In its sample, this clone was seen a few times. The chain couples TRBV6-6 to TRBJ1-2; perhaps TRBD1 as D (5 bases). Per the germline V gene, CDR1 is MNHNY and CDR2 is SVGAGI (reference sequence). Trimming left V 6 bases short and J 8 bases short, with 13 bases between. This CDR3 is 12 amino acids long. CDR3 sequence: CASSAGYEGYTF. CDR3 bases: TGTGCCAGCAGCGCAGGGTACGAAGGCTACACCTTC.

The sample holds a few counts of this clone. The V call is TRBV2, the J call TRBJ2-1; D might be TRBD2 (5 bases). This CDR3 contains 12 residues. The V gene's germline CDR1 is SNHLY and CDR2 FYNNEI. The V and J ends lost 6 bases and 10 bases respectively, with 13 bases between them. CDR3 coding DNA: TGTGCCAGCAGCCTACTCCCGGGAGAGCAGTTCTTC. It translates to CASSLLPGEQFF. The full variable domain, rest sourced from reference TRBV2 and TRBJ2-1, is EPEVTQTPSHQVTQMGQEVILRCVPISNHLYFYWYRQILGQKVEFLVSFYNNEISEKSEIFDDQFSVERPDGSNFTLKIRSTKLEDSAMYFCASSLLPGEQFFGPGTRLTVL.

The chain uses TRBV9 and TRBJ1-1; no reliable D call. Trimming left V 1 base short and J 6 bases short, with 16 bases between. The CDR3 is 15 residues long. Germline CDR1 SGDLS, CDR2 YYNGEE. The CDR3 region has the DNA TGTGCCAGCAGCGTATTTCTGTCCGGGTCCTCTGAAGCTTTCTTT. The encoded protein is CASSVFLSGSSEAFF.

V is TRBV18 and J is TRBJ2-7; D ambiguous. CDR3 length: 15 amino acids. Trimming pared 2 bases from V and 2 bases from J, leaving 13 bases between. Germline V lookup: CDR1 KGHSH, CDR2 LQKENI. This chain's CDR3 is CASSPMTGRTYEQYF. CDR3 sequence (DNA): TGTGCCAGCTCACCAATGACGGGCAGAACCTACGAGCAGTACTTC. The whole variable domain, remainder taken from reference TRBV18 and TRBJ2-7, is NAGVMQNPRHLVRRRGQEARLRCSPMKGHSHVYWYRQLPEEGLKFMVYLQKENIIDESGMPKERFSAEFPKEGPSILRIQQVVRGDSAAYFCASSPMTGRTYEQYFGPGTRLTVT.

The rearrangement links TRBV9 to TRBJ2-2; 10 positions agree with TRBD2. CDR3 size: 14 residues. Germline assignment: CDR1 SGDLS and CDR2 YYNGEE. Trimming removed 2 bases from V and 8 bases from J; junction bases left unmatched: 3. The CDR3 DNA reads as TGTGCCAGCAGCGTCCGGACTAGCGGAGGGGAGCTGTTTTTT. Translation gives CASSVRTSGGELFF.

The chain links TRBV5-6 to TRBJ1-3; D unresolved. Germline-derived CDR1 and CDR2 are SGHDT and YYEEEE. CDR3 length: 15 residues. Trimming took 0 bases from V and 0 from J, leaving 7 bases between them. CDR3 DNA: TGTGCCAGCAGCTTGGGTCGGAGCTCTGGAAACACCATATATTTT. This translates into CASSLGRSSGNTIYF.

In its sample, this clone was seen a few times. The chain recombines TRBV10-3 with TRBJ1-5; D not resolved. Germline CDR1 reads ENHRY; CDR2 reads SYGVKD. Trimming shortened V by 8 bases and J by 3 bases, and 11 bases separated the two germline ends. This CDR3 spans 13 amino acids. CDR3 in DNA: TGTGCCATCCAACGGGATTTCAATCAGCCCCAGCATTTT. Translated: CAIQRDFNQPQHF.

The chain uses TRBV27 and TRBJ2-7; no definite D call. Trimming took off 3 bases at V and 6 bases at J, with 12 bases between the two ends. Germline V gene data show CDR1 as MNHEY and CDR2 as SMNVEV (reference sequence). This CDR3 has 13 residues. This CDR3 is CASSLRRVGEQYF. CDR3 nucleotides: TGTGCCAGCAGTTTGCGCAGAGTTGGCGAGCAGTACTTC.

In its sample, this clone was seen once. The chain recombines TRBV10-3 with TRBJ1-2; D gene uncertain. CDR1 is ENHRY, CDR2 SYGVKD, per germline. CDR3 size: 13 residues. V was clipped by 9 bases and J by 6 bases, with 17 bases between them. The DNA of the CDR3 is TGTGCCATACGCCCGGGTTTGAACAATGGCTACACCTTC. This sequence encodes CAIRPGLNNGYTF.

CDR3 amino acids: CAISGLAGETGELFF. The CDR3 DNA reads as TGTGCCATCAGTGGACTAGCGGGAGAAACCGGGGAGCTGTTTTTT. This rearrangement joins TRBV10-3 to TRBJ2-2, with TRBD2 matching 12 bases. The germline CDR1 and CDR2 sequences are ENHRY and SYGVKD. V lost 4 bases to trimming and J lost 5 bases; unmatched junction nucleotides: 2. The CDR3 runs 15 residues.

The chain employs TRBV27 and TRBJ2-7, with 11 bases lining up with TRBD1. The J segment lost 6 bases and the V segment lost 8 bases, leaving 12 bases of the junction unmatched. The CDR3 totals 15 residues. CDR1 and CDR2 (germline): MNHEY, SMNVEV (reference sequence). The CDR3 sequence is CASGPDRGPASEQYF. The CDR3 DNA is TGTGCCAGCGGACCGGACAGGGGGCCGGCTAGCGAGCAGTACTTC.

V and J are TRBV6-1 and TRBJ1-1; 9 bases are shared with TRBD1. The germline gives CDR1 MNHNS, CDR2 SASEGT. This CDR3 is built from 15 residues. J gave up 4 bases and V 4 bases, and 7 bases lay outside the gene matches. Here the CDR3 DNA reads TGTGCCAGCAGTGTACAGGGGGCGCAGGGCACTGAAGCTTTCTTT. This sequence encodes CASSVQGAQGTEAFF.

This sequence joins TRBV5-1 and TRBJ2-5; 8 bases align to TRBD1. J gave up 4 bases and V 7 bases, and 9 bases lay outside the gene matches. Germline V CDR1 and CDR2: SGHRS, YFSETQ. CDR3 length: 14 residues. For the CDR3, the DNA is TGCGCCAGCCGTATAGACAGGGGAAGAGAGACCCAGTACTTC. It codes for CASRIDRGRETQYF.

The chain employs TRBV15 and TRBJ2-3, with 7 bases aligning to TRBD1. CDR1 and CDR2 from the germline V gene are LNHNV and YYDKDF (reference sequence). V trimming: 1 base; J trimming: 6 bases; junction bases outside the gene matches: 7. The CDR3 spans 15 residues. CDR3 in amino acids: CATSRGGTVADTQYF. CDR3 DNA: TGTGCCACCAGCAGAGGAGGGACAGTTGCTGATACGCAGTATTTT.

The chain links TRBV7-2 to TRBJ2-1, with 10 bases aligning to TRBD2. This CDR3 is built from 18 residues. The trim removed 1 base at V and 0 bases at J, leaving 6 bases unmatched. The germline gives CDR1 SGHTA, CDR2 FQGNSA. This CDR3 reads CASSLVSGGGSSYNEQFF. CDR3 nucleotides: TGTGCCAGCAGCTTAGTAAGCGGGGGGGGTAGCTCCTACAATGAGCAGTTCTTC.

Regarding this clone: This same CDR3 is encoded by further DNA sequences in the sample. The chain joins TRBV7-2 to TRBJ2-5; no definite D call. This CDR3 region has 13 residues. Looked up from germline, CDR1 is SGHTA and CDR2 is FQGNSA. V was shortened by 2 bases and J by 5 bases, with 9 bases between the two germline ends. The CDR3 DNA sequence: TGTGCCAGCAGCTTAAGTCTAGGGGAGACCCAGTACTTC. Residues: CASSLSLGETQYF.

The J gene is TRBJ1-5, the V gene TRBV4-1; D is perhaps TRBD1 (6 bases). Germline CDR1 is MGHRA and CDR2 is YSYEKL. The CDR3 totals 16 residues. Trimming took off 3 bases at V and 2 bases at J, with 14 bases between the two ends. The chain's CDR3 is CASSQRGTDGNQPQHF. The CDR3 bases are TGCGCCAGCAGCCAGAGGGGGACGGACGGCAATCAGCCCCAGCATTTT.

CDR3 DNA sequence: TGTGCCAGCAGCGGGGGGGAGGCCAACGTCCTGACTTTC. Residues: CASSGGEANVLTF. The chain links TRBV9 to TRBJ2-6; tentatively, D is TRBD2 (6 bases). Trimming removed 3 bases at V and 6 bases at J, with 7 bases between. Germline V gene sequence: CDR1 SGDLS, CDR2 YYNGEE. This CDR3 spans 13 amino acids.